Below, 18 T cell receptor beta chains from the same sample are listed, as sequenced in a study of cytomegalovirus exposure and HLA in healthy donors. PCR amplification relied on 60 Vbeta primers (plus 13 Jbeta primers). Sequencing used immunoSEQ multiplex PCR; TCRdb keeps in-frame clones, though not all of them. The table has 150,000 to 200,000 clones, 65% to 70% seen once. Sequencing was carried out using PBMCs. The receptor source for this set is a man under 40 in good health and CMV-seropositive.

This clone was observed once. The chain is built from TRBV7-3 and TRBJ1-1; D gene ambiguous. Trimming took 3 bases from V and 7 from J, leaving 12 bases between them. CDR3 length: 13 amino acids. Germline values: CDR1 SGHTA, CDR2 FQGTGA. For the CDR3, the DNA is TGTGCCAGCAGCTTTCAGTCGGAGGATGAAGCTTTCTTT. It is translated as CASSFQSEDEAFF.

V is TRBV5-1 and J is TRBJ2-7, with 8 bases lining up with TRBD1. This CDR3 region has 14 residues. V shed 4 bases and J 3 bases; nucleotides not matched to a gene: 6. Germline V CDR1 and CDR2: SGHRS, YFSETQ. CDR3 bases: TGCGCCAGCAGCGGCGACAGGGGCCTCTACGAGCAGTACTTC. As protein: CASSGDRGLYEQYF. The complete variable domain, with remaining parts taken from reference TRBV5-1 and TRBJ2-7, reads KAGVTQTPRYLIKTRGQQVTLSCSPISGHRSVSWYQQTPGQGLQFLFEYFSETQRNKGNFPGRFSGRQFSNSRSEMNVSTLELGDSALYLCASSGDRGLYEQYFGPGTRLTVT.

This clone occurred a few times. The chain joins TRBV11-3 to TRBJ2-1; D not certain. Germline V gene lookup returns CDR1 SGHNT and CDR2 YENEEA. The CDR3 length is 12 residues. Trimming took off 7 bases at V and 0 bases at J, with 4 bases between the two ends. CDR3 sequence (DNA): TGTGCCAGCAAGAGCTCCTACAATGAGCAGTTCTTC. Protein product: CASKSSYNEQFF.

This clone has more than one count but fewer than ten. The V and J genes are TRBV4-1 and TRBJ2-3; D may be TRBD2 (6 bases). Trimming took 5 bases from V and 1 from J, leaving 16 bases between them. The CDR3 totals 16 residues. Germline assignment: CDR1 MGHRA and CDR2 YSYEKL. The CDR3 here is CASSTTGGFGTDTQYF. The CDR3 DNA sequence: TGCGCCAGCAGCACGACCGGGGGTTTCGGCACAGATACGCAGTATTTT.

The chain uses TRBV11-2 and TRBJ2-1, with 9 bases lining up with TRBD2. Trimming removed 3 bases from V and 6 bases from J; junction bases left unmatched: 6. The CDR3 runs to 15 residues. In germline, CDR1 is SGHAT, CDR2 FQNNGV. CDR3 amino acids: CASSLGAGGANEQFF. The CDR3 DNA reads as TGTGCCAGCAGCTTGGGGGCGGGAGGGGCCAATGAGCAGTTCTTC.

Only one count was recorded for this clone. CDR3 loop: CASRHTTGWDEKLFF. CDR3 DNA: TGCGCCAGCAGACATACGACAGGGTGGGATGAAAAACTGTTTTTT. The rearrangement joins TRBV4-1 to TRBJ1-4; 7 bases agree with TRBD1. Germline values: CDR1 MGHRA, CDR2 YSYEKL. Trimming took 6 bases from V and 6 from J; bases not matched to a gene: 10. This CDR3 is built from 15 residues.

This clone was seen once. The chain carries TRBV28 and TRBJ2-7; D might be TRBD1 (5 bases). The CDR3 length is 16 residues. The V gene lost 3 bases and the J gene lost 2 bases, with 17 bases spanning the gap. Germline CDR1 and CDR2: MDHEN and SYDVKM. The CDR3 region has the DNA TGTGCCAGCAGTTTCCCTCAGGGCAGCCCAACCTACGAGCAGTACTTC. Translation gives CASSFPQGSPTYEQYF.

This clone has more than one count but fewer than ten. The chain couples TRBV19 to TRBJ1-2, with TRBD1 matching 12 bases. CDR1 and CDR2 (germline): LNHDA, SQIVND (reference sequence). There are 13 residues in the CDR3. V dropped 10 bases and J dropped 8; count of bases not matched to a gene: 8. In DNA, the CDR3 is TGTGCCACGTCGGGACAGGGGGCAGGCGGCTACACCTTC. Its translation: CATSGQGAGGYTF.

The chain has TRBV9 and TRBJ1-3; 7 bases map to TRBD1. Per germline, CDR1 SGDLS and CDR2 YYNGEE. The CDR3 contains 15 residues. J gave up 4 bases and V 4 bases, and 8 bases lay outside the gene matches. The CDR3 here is CASSTSGQDGNTIYF. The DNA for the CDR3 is TGTGCCAGCAGCACGAGCGGACAGGACGGAAACACCATATATTTT.

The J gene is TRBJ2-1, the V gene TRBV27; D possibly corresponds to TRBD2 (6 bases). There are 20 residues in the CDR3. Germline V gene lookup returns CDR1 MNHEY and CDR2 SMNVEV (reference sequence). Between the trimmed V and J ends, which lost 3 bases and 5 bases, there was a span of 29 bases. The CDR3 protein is CASSFKFVRGNSPGDNEQFF. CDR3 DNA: TGTGCCAGCAGTTTTAAGTTTGTCCGGGGTAACTCCCCGGGGGACAATGAGCAGTTCTTC.

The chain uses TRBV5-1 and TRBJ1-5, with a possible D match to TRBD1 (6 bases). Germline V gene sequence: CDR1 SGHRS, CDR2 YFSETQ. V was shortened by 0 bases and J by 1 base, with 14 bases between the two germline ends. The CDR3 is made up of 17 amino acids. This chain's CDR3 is CASSLEGGTGSNQPQHF. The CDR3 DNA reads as TGCGCCAGCAGCTTGGAGGGGGGGACGGGGAGCAATCAGCCCCAGCATTTT.

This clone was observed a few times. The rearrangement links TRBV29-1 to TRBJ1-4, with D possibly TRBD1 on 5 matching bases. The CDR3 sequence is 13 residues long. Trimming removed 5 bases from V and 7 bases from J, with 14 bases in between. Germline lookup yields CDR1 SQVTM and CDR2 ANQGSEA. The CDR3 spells CSVITGETEKLFF. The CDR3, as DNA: TGCAGCGTTATAACAGGAGAAACTGAAAAACTGTTTTTT.

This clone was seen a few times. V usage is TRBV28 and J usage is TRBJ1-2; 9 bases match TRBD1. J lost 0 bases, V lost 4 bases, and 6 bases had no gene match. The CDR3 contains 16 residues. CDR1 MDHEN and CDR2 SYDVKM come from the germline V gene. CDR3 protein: CASSSTRTGANYGYTF. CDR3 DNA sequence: TGTGCCAGCAGTTCAACAAGGACAGGGGCTAACTATGGCTACACCTTC.

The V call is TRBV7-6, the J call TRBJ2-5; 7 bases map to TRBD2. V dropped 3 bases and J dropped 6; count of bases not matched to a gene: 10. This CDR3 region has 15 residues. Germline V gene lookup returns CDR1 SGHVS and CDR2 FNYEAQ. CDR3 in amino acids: CASSFPAGDLKTQYF. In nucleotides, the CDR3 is TGTGCCAGCAGCTTTCCTGCGGGAGATCTAAAGACCCAGTACTTC. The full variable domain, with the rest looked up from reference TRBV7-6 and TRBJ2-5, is GAGVSQSPRYKVTKRGQDVALRCDPISGHVSLYWYRQALGQGPEFLTYFNYEAQQDKSGLPNDRFSAERPEGSISTLTIQRTEQRDSAMYRCASSFPAGDLKTQYFGPGTRLLVL.

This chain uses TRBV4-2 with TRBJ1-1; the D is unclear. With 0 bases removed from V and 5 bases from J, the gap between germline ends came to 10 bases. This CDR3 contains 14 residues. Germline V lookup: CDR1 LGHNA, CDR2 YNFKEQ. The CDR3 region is CASSQDYGDTEAFF. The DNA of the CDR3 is TGTGCCAGCAGCCAAGATTACGGGGATACTGAAGCTTTCTTT.

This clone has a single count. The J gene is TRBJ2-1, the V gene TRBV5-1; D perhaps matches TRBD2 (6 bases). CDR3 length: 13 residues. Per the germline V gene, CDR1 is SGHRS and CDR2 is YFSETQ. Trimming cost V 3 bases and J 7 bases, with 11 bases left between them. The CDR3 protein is CASSYIAVNEQFF. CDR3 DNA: TGCGCCAGCAGCTATATAGCGGTTAATGAGCAGTTCTTC.

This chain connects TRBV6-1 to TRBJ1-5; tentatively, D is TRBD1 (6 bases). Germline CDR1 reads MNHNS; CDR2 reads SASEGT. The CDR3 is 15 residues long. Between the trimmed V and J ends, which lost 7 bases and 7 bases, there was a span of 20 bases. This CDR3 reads CASIGQSGWNQPQHF. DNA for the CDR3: TGTGCCAGCATAGGACAGAGCGGATGGAACCAGCCCCAGCATTTT.

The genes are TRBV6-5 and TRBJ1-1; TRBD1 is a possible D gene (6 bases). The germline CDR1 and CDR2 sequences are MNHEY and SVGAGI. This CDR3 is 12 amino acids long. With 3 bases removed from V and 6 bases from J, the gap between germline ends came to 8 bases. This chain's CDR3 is CASSYWTAEAFF. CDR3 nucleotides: TGTGCCAGCAGTTATTGGACAGCTGAAGCTTTCTTT.